This T cell receptor beta chain emerged from a study of beta chain features in type 1 diabetes. cDNA synthesis used the whole RNA isolate, giving expressed TCRB sequences. Repertoires were generated with immunoSEQ multiplex PCR, while TCRdb's copy carries only in-frame clones and drops some. The sample holds about 150,000 clones; roughly 8.1% are singletons and the top ten take approximately 0.65%. After removal of 3 bases from V and 3 bases from J, the junction contained 2 bases not matched to a gene. The germline V gene has CDR1 SGHTS and CDR2 YDEGEE. CDR3 length equals 13 residues. The rearrangement joins TRBV5-8 to TRBJ1-2, with 7 bases fitting TRBD1. Sequencing was carried out using central memory CD4+ T cells from blood. The sequence came from a man younger than 30 in good health. The CDR3 coding sequence is TGTGCCAGCAGCTCGGGACAGCACTATGGCTACACCTTC. Amino acid sequence: CASSSGQHYGYTF.